This passage covers 13 T cell receptor beta chains from one sample sequenced in a study of blood T cell repertoires in COVID-19. Measured with immunoSEQ multiplex PCR; TCRdb has only the in-frame clones, and not every one. The sample has about 240,000 clones; 75% to 85% are singletons. What was sequenced was peripheral blood. The receptors shown here come from a woman in her 70s with acute or convalescent COVID-19.

The gene calls are TRBV4-3 and TRBJ1-2; no definite D call. This CDR3 is 14 amino acids long. V lost 3 bases, J lost 7 bases, and 15 bases lay in between. Looked up from germline, CDR1 is LGHNA and CDR2 is YSLEER. The CDR3 region is CASSHIPRRGGYTF. Written as DNA, the CDR3 is TGCGCCAGCAGCCATATACCTAGGCGGGGTGGCTACACCTTC.

V usage is TRBV29-1 and J usage is TRBJ2-5; 8 nucleotides align to TRBD2. The V segment lost 5 bases and the J segment 7 bases; nucleotides outside the gene matches: 12. Germline V gene lookup returns CDR1 SQVTM and CDR2 ANQGSEA. The CDR3 covers 14 residues. The CDR3 is CSVPGAGGRVTQYF. CDR3 sequence (DNA): TGCAGCGTTCCCGGGGCGGGGGGTCGTGTGACCCAGTACTTC.

The gene calls are TRBV9 and TRBJ1-2, with D uncertain. Deletions cut 6 bases from V and 4 bases from J, with 16 bases between. Germline lookup yields CDR1 SGDLS and CDR2 YYNGEE. There are 14 residues in the CDR3. The CDR3 region is CASTDTPGGYGYTF. The CDR3 region has the DNA TGTGCCAGCACTGACACTCCAGGAGGCTATGGCTACACCTTC.

The chain joins TRBV7-9 to TRBJ2-3; 9 nucleotides agree with TRBD2. The CDR3 is 19 residues long. Trimming took 1 base from V and 0 from J; bases not matched to a gene: 11. Germline V lookup: CDR1 SEHNR, CDR2 FQNEAQ (reference sequence). This CDR3 reads CASSLEGLAGIYSTDTQYF. As DNA, the CDR3 is TGTGCCAGCAGCTTAGAGGGTCTAGCGGGGATCTATAGCACAGATACGCAGTATTTT.

The CDR3 sequence: CASSLGVTSFEQYF. CDR3 nucleotides: TGCGCCAGCAGCTTGGGGGTGACTAGCTTCGAGCAGTACTTC. The V gene is TRBV5-1, the J gene TRBJ2-7, with 7 bases aligning to TRBD2. The V gene's germline CDR1 is SGHRS and CDR2 YFSETQ. J was trimmed by 6 bases and V by 0 bases; bases with no gene match: 6. There are 14 residues in the CDR3.

The chain links TRBV7-2 to TRBJ1-1, with 7 bases matching TRBD1. V lost 6 bases, J lost 8 bases, and 9 bases stayed unmatched. The V gene's germline CDR1 is SGHTA and CDR2 FQGNSA. CDR3 size: 13 residues. The CDR3 spells CASSLNRGGEAFF. CDR3 DNA: TGTGCCAGCAGTTTAAACAGGGGTGGAGAAGCTTTCTTT.

This clone was seen a single time. This chain uses TRBV28 with TRBJ1-2, with D unresolved. This CDR3 has 13 amino acids. From germline, CDR1 is MDHEN and CDR2 SYDVKM. Deletions cut 8 bases from V and 4 bases from J, with 14 bases between. CDR3 protein: CASGAVVGYGYTF. The CDR3, as DNA: TGTGCCAGCGGCGCGGTGGTCGGCTATGGCTACACCTTC.

The genes are TRBV15 and TRBJ1-2; D remains unclear. Germline assignment: CDR1 LNHNV and CDR2 YYDKDF (reference sequence). This CDR3 is built from 14 residues. Trimming removed 1 base from V and 4 bases from J, with 10 bases in between. CDR3 sequence (DNA): TGTGCCACCAGCAGAGCCCCGGGTCTCTATGGCTACACCTTC. Protein product: CATSRAPGLYGYTF. Full variable domain (rest looked up from reference TRBV15 and TRBJ1-2): DAMVIQNPRYQVTQFGKPVTLSCSQTLNHNVMYWYQQKSSQAPKLLFHYYDKDFNNEADTPDNFQSRRPNTSFCFLDIRSPGLGDTAMYLCATSRAPGLYGYTFGSGTRLTVV.

The gene calls are TRBV5-1 and TRBJ2-4, with D possibly TRBD2 on 6 matching bases. V lost 4 bases to trimming and J lost 9 bases, with 17 bases between them. Germline V lookup: CDR1 SGHRS, CDR2 YFSETQ. The CDR3 loop spans 14 amino acids. CDR3 sequence reads: CASSPRPGDGIQYF. Written as DNA, the CDR3 is TGCGCCAGCAGCCCGAGACCGGGAGATGGCATTCAGTACTTC.

The genes are TRBV28 and TRBJ2-3, with 7 bases that match TRBD2. J gave up 1 base and V 3 bases, and 7 bases lay outside the gene matches. Germline V gives CDR1 MDHEN, CDR2 SYDVKM. The CDR3 is made up of 16 amino acids. The CDR3 coding sequence is TGTGCCAGCAGTTTCAATCGGGGAGGGGGCACAGATACGCAGTATTTT. Translated, it gives CASSFNRGGGTDTQYF.

The table lists this clone with many counts. The V and J genes are TRBV4-1 and TRBJ2-2; 8 nucleotides align to TRBD2. With 3 bases clipped from V and 9 bases from J, the junction kept 9 bases outside the gene matches. The CDR3 is 15 residues long. Per germline, CDR1 MGHRA and CDR2 YSYEKL. This CDR3 reads CASSQGGGFQRELFF. Written as DNA, the CDR3 is TGCGCCAGCAGCCAGGGCGGGGGGTTCCAAAGGGAGCTGTTTTTT.

The rearrangement uses TRBV7-8 and TRBJ1-2; D perhaps matches TRBD1 (5 bases). The V gene lost 5 bases and the J gene lost 8 bases, with 21 bases spanning the gap. The germline CDR1 and CDR2 sequences are SGHVS and FQNEAQ. This CDR3 region has 15 residues. The CDR3 bases are TGTGCCAGCAGCGCCGAAGGTCGGGGGAGAGGCGGCTACACCTTC. This gives the protein CASSAEGRGRGGYTF. The entire variable domain, with the rest obtained from reference TRBV7-8 and TRBJ1-2, is as follows: GAGVSQSPRYKVAKRGQDVALRCDPISGHVSLFWYQQALGQGPEFLTYFQNEAQLDKSGLPSDRFFAERPEGSVSTLKIQRTQQEDSAVYLCASSAEGRGRGGYTFGSGTRLTVV.

The V and J genes are TRBV25-1 and TRBJ1-1; TRBD1 is a possible D gene (6 bases). From germline, CDR1 is MGHDK and CDR2 SYGVNS. The V end lost 7 bases, the J end lost 0 bases, and 15 bases lay between the germline ends. This CDR3 is 15 amino acids long. The chain's CDR3 is CASKAPGTLNTEAFF. DNA of the CDR3: TGTGCCAGCAAAGCCCCCGGGACACTGAACACTGAAGCTTTCTTT.